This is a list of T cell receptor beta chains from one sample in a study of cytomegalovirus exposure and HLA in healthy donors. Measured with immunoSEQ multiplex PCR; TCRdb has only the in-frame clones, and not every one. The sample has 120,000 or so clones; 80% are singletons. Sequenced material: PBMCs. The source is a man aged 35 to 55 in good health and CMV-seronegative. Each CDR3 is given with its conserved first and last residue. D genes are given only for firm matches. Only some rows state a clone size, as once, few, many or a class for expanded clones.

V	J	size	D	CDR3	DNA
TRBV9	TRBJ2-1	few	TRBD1	CASSPTGGGTGPYNEQFF	TGTGCCAGCAGCCCCACTGGCGGCGGGACAGGACCCTACAATGAGCAGTTCTTC
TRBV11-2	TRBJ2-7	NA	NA	CASSSMRQEQYF	TGTGCCAGCAGCTCGATGAGACAGGAGCAGTACTTC
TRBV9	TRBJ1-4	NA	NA	CASSVVPGSNEKLFF	TGTGCCAGCAGCGTAGTCCCGGGAAGTAATGAAAAACTGTTTTTT
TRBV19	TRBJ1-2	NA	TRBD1	CASSTDRAYGYTF	TGTGCCAGTAGTACGGACAGGGCCTATGGCTACACCTTC
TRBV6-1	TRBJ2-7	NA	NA	CASGEIYEQYF	TGTGCCAGCGGGGAGATTTACGAGCAGTACTTC
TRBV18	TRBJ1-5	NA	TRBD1	CASSPDIGTGGNQPQHF	TGTGCCAGCTCACCGGATATCGGGACAGGGGGCAATCAGCCCCAGCATTTT
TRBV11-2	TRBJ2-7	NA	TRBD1	CASSPSDRSYEQYF	TGTGCCAGCAGCCCCTCGGACAGGTCCTACGAGCAGTACTTC
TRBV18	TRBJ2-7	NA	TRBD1	CASSPRDRGGDEQYF	TGTGCCAGCTCACCCCGGGACAGGGGGGGTGACGAGCAGTACTTC
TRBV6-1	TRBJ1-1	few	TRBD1	CASRPTGGDTEAFF	TGTGCCAGCAGACCCACAGGGGGTGACACTGAAGCTTTCTTT
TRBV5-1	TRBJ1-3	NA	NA	CASAREGPPSGNTIYF	TGCGCCAGCGCCCGGGAGGGGCCCCCCTCTGGAAACACCATATATTTT
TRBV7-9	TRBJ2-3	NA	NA	CASSLGGTLADTQYF	TGTGCCAGCAGCTTAGGGGGGACATTGGCAGATACGCAGTATTTT
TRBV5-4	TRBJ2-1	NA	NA	CASRTGNSYNEQFF	TGTGCCAGCAGAACAGGAAATTCCTACAATGAGCAGTTCTTC
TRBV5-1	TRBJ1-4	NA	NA	CASSFDWPNEKLFF	TGCGCCAGCAGCTTCGACTGGCCTAATGAAAAACTGTTTTTT
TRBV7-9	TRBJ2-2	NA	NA	CASEAIQYLGELFF	TGTGCCAGCGAGGCGATTCAGTATCTCGGGGAGCTGTTTTTT
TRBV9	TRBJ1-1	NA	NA	CASSVDRAGWAFF	TGTGCCAGCAGCGTAGATCGTGCGGGGTGGGCTTTCTTT
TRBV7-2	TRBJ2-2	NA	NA	CASSLDSYTGELFF	TGTGCCAGCAGCCTAGACAGCTACACCGGGGAGCTGTTTTTT
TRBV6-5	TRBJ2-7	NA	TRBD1	CASSSGTATYEQYF	TGTGCCAGCAGTTCCGGGACAGCGACCTACGAGCAGTACTTC
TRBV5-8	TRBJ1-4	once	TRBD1	CASSFGTGGLATNEKLFF	TGTGCCAGCAGCTTTGGAACAGGGGGATTGGCAACTAATGAAAAACTGTTTTTT
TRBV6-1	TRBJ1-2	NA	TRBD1	CASTVQGAYGYTF	TGTGCCAGCACGGTACAGGGGGCATATGGCTACACCTTC
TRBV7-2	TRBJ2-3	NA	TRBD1	CASSLDRATDTQYF	TGTGCCAGCAGCTTGGACAGGGCAACAGATACGCAGTATTTT
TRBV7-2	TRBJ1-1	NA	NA	CASSLLRNTEAFF	TGTGCCAGCAGCTTATTGAGGAACACTGAAGCTTTCTTT
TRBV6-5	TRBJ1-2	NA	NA	CATCESARGSTF	TGTGCCACCTGTGAGTCCGCCAGAGGCTCCACCTTC
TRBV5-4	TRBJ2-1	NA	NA	CATTSSVDNEQFF	TGTGCCACCACTAGCTCGGTCGACAATGAGCAGTTCTTC
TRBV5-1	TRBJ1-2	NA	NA	CASSSGSRYGYTF	TGCGCCAGCAGCAGCGGATCACGCTATGGCTACACCTTC
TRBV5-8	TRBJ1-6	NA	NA	CASSLGQGQSPLHF	TGTGCCAGCAGCTTAGGACAAGGGCAGTCACCCCTCCACTTT
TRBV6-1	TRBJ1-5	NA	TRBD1	CASSGFDRGVGAQHF	TGTGCCAGCAGCGGATTTGACAGGGGGGTAGGGGCCCAGCATTTT
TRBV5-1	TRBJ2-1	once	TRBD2	CASSLGGGPYNEQFF	TGCGCCAGCAGCTTGGGGGGGGGACCCTACAATGAGCAGTTCTTC
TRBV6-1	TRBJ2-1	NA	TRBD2	CASSELAGGEFNEQFF	TGTGCCAGCAGTGAATTGGCGGGGGGGGAGTTCAATGAGCAGTTCTTC
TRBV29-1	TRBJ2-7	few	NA	CSVAGTSYEQYF	TGCAGCGTCGCCGGGACTTCCTACGAGCAGTACTTC
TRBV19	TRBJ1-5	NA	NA	CASSSRDSSNQPQHF	TGTGCCAGTAGTTCTCGGGACTCGAGCAATCAGCCCCAGCATTTT
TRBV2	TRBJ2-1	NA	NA	CASSDQGKSEQFF	TGTGCCAGCAGTGATCAGGGTAAGAGTGAGCAGTTCTTC
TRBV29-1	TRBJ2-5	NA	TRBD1	CSVPGQGMETQYF	TGCAGCGTTCCGGGACAGGGTATGGAGACCCAGTACTTC
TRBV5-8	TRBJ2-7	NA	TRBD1	CASSPTGSIYEQYF	TGTGCCAGCAGCCCGACAGGGAGCATCTACGAGCAGTACTTC
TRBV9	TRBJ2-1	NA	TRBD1	CASSEGQGNYNEQFF	TGTGCCAGCAGCGAGGGACAGGGGAACTACAATGAGCAGTTCTTC
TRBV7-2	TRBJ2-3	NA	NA	CASSLTVSPDTQYF	TGTGCCAGCAGCCTAACAGTAAGCCCAGATACGCAGTATTTT
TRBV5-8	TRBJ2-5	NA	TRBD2	CASSLGRGGLQETQYF	TGTGCCAGCAGCTTGGGACGGGGGGGCCTCCAAGAGACCCAGTACTTC
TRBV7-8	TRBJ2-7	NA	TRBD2	CASSLGAGGYEQYF	TGTGCCAGCAGCTTAGGTGCGGGAGGCTACGAGCAGTACTTC
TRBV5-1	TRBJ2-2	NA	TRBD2	CASRVAGLNTGELFF	TGCGCCAGCCGGGTAGCGGGCCTGAACACCGGGGAGCTGTTTTTT
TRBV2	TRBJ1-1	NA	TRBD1	CASSSDRAHAEAFF	TGTGCCAGCAGTTCCGACAGGGCTCATGCTGAAGCTTTCTTT
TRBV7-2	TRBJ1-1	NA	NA	CASSLGEDTEAFF	TGTGCCAGCAGCTTAGGGGAGGACACTGAAGCTTTCTTT
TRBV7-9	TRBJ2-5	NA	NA	CASSFTELETQYF	TGTGCCAGCAGCTTTACAGAGTTGGAGACCCAGTACTTC
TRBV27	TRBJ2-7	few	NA	CASSLSRGPYEQYF	TGTGCCAGCAGTTTATCGCGGGGTCCCTACGAGCAGTACTTC
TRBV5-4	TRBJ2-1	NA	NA	CASSFGQGSYNEQFF	TGTGCCAGCAGCTTCGGGCAGGGCTCCTACAATGAGCAGTTCTTC
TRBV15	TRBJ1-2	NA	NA	CATSPDRARLSYGYTF	TGTGCCACCAGCCCAGACCGAGCTAGGTTAAGCTATGGCTACACCTTC
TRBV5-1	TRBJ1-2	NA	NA	CASSPDSYGYTF	TGCGCCAGCAGCCCGGACAGCTATGGCTACACCTTC
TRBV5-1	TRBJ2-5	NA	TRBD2	CASSLQVAGVQETQYF	TGCGCCAGCAGCTTGCAAGTAGCGGGGGTTCAAGAGACCCAGTACTTC
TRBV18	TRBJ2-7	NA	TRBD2	CASSRSSGYSYEQYF	TGTGCCAGCTCACGGTCTAGCGGGTACTCCTACGAGCAGTACTTC
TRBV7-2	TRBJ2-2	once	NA	CASSGRVVSGELFF	TGTGCCAGCAGCGGCAGGGTGGTATCCGGGGAGCTGTTTTTT
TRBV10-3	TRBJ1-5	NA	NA	CAISEPDQPQHF	TGTGCCATCAGTGAGCCTGATCAGCCCCAGCATTTT
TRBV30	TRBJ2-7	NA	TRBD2	CAWRSSGVQYF	TGTGCCTGGAGAAGTAGCGGGGTGCAGTACTTC
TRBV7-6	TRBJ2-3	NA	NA	CASSLEVGRDTQYF	TGTGCCAGCAGCTTAGAGGTTGGGAGGGATACGCAGTATTTT
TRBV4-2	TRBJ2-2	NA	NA	CASSLDPQTGELFF	TGTGCCAGCAGCCTAGACCCACAGACCGGGGAGCTGTTTTTT
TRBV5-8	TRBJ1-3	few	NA	CASSHNGGAGNTIYF	TGTGCCAGCAGCCACAATGGAGGTGCAGGAAACACCATATATTTT
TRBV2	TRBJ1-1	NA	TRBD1	CANPGQGKAEAFF	TGTGCCAATCCGGGACAGGGGAAAGCTGAAGCTTTCTTT
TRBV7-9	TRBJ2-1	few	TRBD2	CASSFGSGVFNEQFF	TGTGCCAGCAGCTTTGGTAGCGGGGTGTTCAATGAGCAGTTCTTC